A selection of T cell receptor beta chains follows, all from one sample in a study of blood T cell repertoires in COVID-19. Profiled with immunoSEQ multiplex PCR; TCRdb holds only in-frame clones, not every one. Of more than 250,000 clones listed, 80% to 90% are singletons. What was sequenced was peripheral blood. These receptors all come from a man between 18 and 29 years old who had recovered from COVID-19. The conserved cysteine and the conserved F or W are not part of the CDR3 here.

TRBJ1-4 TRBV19 ASSTGATNEKLF
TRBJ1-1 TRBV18 ASSRQGDEAF
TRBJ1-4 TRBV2 ASSGRTGSPELF
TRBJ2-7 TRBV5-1 ASSLGREAPYEQY
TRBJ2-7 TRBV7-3 ASSLRSGDLPYEQY
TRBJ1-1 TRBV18 ASSPARARAEAF
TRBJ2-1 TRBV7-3 ASSLDRGSYNEQF
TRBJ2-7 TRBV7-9 ASSSGWDEQY
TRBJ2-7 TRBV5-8 ASSLGTLSYEQY
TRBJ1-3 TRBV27 ASSLAGVSGNTIY
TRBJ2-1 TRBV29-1 SVDSSSNEQF
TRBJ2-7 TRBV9 ASSAGDSSYEQY
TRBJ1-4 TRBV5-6 ASSLERAIEKLF
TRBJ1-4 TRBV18 ASSPNVGQGGSTNEKLF
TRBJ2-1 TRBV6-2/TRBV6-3 ASSTSSGGPSYNEQF
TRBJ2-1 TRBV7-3 ASSLQASVEQF
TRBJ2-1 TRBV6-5 ASSLGPYNEQF
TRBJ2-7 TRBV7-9 ASSSGLAAPPEQY
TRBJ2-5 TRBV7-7 ASSLGTSGGQETQY
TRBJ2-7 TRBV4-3 ASSQWRGPSYEQY
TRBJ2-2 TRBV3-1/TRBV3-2 ASSQAANTGELF
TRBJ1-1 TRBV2 ASSQGMNTEAF
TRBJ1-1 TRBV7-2 ASSLEGFTEAF
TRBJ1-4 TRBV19 ASSTKKPGGTNEKLF
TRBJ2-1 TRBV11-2 ASSLVGLNEQF
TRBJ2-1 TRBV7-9 ASSLAEGSQF
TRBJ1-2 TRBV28 ASSRQGDAYGYT
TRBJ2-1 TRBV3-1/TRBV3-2 ASSLDGAGGPNEQF
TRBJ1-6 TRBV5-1 ASRQGYNSPLH
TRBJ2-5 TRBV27 ASSPNPRLAGAETQY
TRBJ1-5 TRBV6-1 ASSAPAGYSNQPQH
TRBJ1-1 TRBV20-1 SAAIGAEAF
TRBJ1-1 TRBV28 ASRNTGGRSTEAF
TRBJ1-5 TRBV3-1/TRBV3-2 ASSRGNSNQPQH
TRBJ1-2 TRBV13 ASSLGPRQGARVNYGYT